This T cell receptor (beta chain) emerged from a study of metastatic and nonmetastatic thyroid tumors. Study-wide context: Comparison of repertoires was carried out across blood and tumor or nodule tissue from malignant and benign thyroid patients. General study results and limits: Malignant thyroid tumors reportedly exceeded benign nodules significantly in TCR beta diversity, with the difference appearing in blood and tumor.

In the authors' workflow: A distant-metastasis classifier for papillary thyroid cancer was built using CDR3 differences across clinicopathological groups. MiXCR was used by TCRdb to re-call the PCR reads. These V and J calls originate from TCRdb's pipeline instead of the authors' own analysis. Of some 20,000 clones listed, about a third are singletons. There are 15 residues in the CDR3. Germline assignment: CDR1 KGHSH and CDR2 LQKENI. V shed 1 base and J shed 4 bases, with 11 bases lying between them. Patients had received no treatment of any kind before thyroid surgery. As regards this clone: The antigen remains undetermined.

The gene calls are TRBV18 and TRBJ1-3, with D possibly TRBD1 on 5 matching bases. The TCR sequence derives from a female donor with papillary thyroid cancer or a benign thyroid nodule (not recorded which). Some clones in this sample may be carry-over from other donors' samples. The sample consisted of tumor tissue. CDR3 loop: CASSPQRDGGNTIYF. The CDR3 coding sequence is TGTGCCAGCTCACCACAGAGGGACGGGGGAAACACCATATATTTT.